This passage covers 2 T cell receptor beta chains from one sample sequenced in a study of blood T cells in healthy people across ages. Alongside a J-beta primer mix, a sample-barcoded 5' primer served in a second PCR lasting about 6 to 11 cycles. TCRdb ran MiXCR on the 5' RACE reads and lists one entry per CDR3 protein. The sample lists about 1.8 million distinct CDR3 sequences; about 50% were seen once. The sequencing sample was made of blood. Receptors originate from a woman between 40 and 55 years old in good health.

This clonotype was found a few times. This chain uses TRBV12-3 or TRBV12-4 with TRBJ2-7; D remains ambiguous. The CDR3 runs 13 residues. The V end lost 3 bases, the J end lost 5 bases, and 11 bases lay between the germline ends. The CDR3 DNA follows: TGTGCCAGCAGTTTTTCAATATCAAACGAGCAGTACTTC. It specifies CASSFSISNEQYF.

This clonotype has just a few counts. The chain employs TRBV27 and TRBJ2-5; the D is unclear. This CDR3 has 10 amino acids. V dropped 11 bases and J dropped 5 bases, with 9 bases sitting between them. Germline V gene data show CDR1 as MNHEY and CDR2 as SMNVEV (reference sequence). The CDR3 region has the DNA TGTGCCGGGCTTACTGAGACCCAGTACTTC. Translation gives CAGLTETQYF.